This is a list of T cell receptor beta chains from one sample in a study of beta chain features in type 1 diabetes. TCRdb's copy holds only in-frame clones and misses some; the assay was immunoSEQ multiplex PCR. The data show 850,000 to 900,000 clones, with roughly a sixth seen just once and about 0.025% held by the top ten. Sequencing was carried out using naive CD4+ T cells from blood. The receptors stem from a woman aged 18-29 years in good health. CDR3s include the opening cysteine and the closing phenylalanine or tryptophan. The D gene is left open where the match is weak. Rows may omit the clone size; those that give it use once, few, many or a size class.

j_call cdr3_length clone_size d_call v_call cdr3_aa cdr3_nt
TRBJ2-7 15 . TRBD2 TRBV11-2 CASSLLGGGAYEQYF TGTGCCAGCAGCCTTTTGGGCGGGGGTGCATACGAGCAGTACTTC
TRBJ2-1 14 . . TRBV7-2 CASSERRQANEQFF TGTGCCAGCAGCGAAAGGAGGCAGGCCAATGAGCAGTTCTTC
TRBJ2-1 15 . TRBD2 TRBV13 CASSTGLAGGNEQFF TGTGCCAGCAGCACGGGACTAGCGGGAGGCAATGAGCAGTTCTTC
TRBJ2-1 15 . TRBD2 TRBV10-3 CAISSRLAGDPLPVF TGTGCCATCAGTTCCAGACTAGCGGGAGACCCTCTGCCCGTCTTC
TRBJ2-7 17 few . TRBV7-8 CASSLAARGTRNYEQYF TGTGCCAGCAGCTTAGCGGCGAGGGGGACAAGAAACTACGAGCAGTACTTC
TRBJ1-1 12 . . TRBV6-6 CASSYSSTEAFF TGTGCCAGCAGTTACTCGAGCACTGAAGCTTTCTTT
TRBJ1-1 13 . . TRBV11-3 CASSISGTTEAFF TGTGCCAGCAGCATTTCAGGGACCACTGAAGCTTTCTTT
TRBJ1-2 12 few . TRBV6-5 CASSDPAIGYTF TGTGCCAGCAGTGACCCCGCCATTGGCTACACCTTC
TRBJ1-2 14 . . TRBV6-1 CASSQKGRIDGYTF TGTGCCAGCAGCCAGAAGGGTCGCATTGATGGCTACACCTTC
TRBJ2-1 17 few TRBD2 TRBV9 CASSARHGRAGDNEQFF TGTGCCAGCAGCGCACGTCACGGGAGGGCGGGAGACAATGAGCAGTTCTTC
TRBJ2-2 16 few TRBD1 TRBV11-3 CASSQGQGKKGGELFF TGTGCCAGCAGCCAAGGACAGGGGAAGAAAGGCGGGGAGCTGTTTTTT
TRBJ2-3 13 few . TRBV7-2 CASSLGPTDTQYF TGTGCCAGCAGCTTGGGACCCACAGATACGCAGTATTTT
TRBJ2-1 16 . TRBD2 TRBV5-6 CASSLEGGILYNEQFF TGTGCCAGCAGCTTGGAGGGAGGGATACTTTACAATGAGCAGTTCTTC
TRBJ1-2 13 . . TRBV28 CASSVPRGNGYTF TGTGCCAGCAGTGTCCCCCGGGGGAATGGCTACACCTTC
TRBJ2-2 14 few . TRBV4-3 CASSQVWGTGELFF TGCGCCAGCAGCCAAGTCTGGGGAACCGGGGAGCTGTTTTTT
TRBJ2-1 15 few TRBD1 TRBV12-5 CASAPGQGLNNEQFF TGTGCTAGTGCTCCTGGACAGGGACTCAACAATGAGCAGTTCTTC
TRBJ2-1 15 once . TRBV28 CASSHDSGSWNEQFF TGTGCCAGCAGTCATGATAGCGGCTCCTGGAATGAGCAGTTCTTC
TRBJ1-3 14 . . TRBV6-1 CASRQGGSGNTIYF TGTGCCAGCAGGCAGGGTGGCTCTGGAAACACCATATATTTT
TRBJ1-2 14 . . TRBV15 CATSRGRDISGYTF TGTGCCACCAGCAGGGGCCGGGACATAAGCGGCTACACCTTC
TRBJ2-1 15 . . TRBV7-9 CASSLKVYGDNEQFF TGTGCCAGCAGCTTAAAGGTCTACGGTGACAATGAGCAGTTCTTC
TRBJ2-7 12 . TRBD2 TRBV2 CASASGRVEQYF TGTGCCAGTGCCAGCGGGAGGGTCGAGCAGTACTTC
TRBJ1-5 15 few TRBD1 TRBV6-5 CASSYSRQGHQPQHF TGTGCCAGCAGTTACTCCCGACAGGGTCATCAGCCCCAGCATTTT
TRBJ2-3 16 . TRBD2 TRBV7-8 CASSPGLAGGARSQYF TGTGCCAGCAGCCCTGGACTAGCGGGAGGGGCACGATCGCAGTATTTT
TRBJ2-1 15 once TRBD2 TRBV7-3 CASSLSAGGTSEQFF TGTGCCAGCAGCTTATCAGCGGGAGGGACTAGTGAGCAGTTCTTC
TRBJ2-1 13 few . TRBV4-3 CASSQVTSSRGFF TGCGCCAGCAGCCAAGTTACATCATCTCGGGGGTTCTTC
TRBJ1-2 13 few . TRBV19 CASGLRGEYGYTF TGTGCCAGCGGTCTCCGGGGAGAATATGGCTACACCTTC
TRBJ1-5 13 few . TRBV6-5 CASSEAVGQPQHF TGTGCCAGCAGTGAAGCTGTCGGGCAGCCCCAGCATTTT
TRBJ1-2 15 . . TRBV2 CASRELRTLEYGYTF TGTGCCAGCAGGGAACTACGGACACTAGAGTATGGCTACACCTTC